This entry describes one T cell receptor beta chain. This sample is part of a study of T cell changes during pregnancy in multiple sclerosis. Profiling relied on immunoSEQ multiplex PCR, and the TCRdb table lists in-frame clones only, not all of them. Altogether tens of thousands of clones are present, more than 85% being singletons, with the ten largest covering more than 0.85%. V gave up 5 bases and J gave up 8 bases, with 12 bases separating them. CDR3 length: 13 residues. Per the germline V gene, CDR1 is SGHVS and CDR2 is FQNEAQ. The sample here was peripheral blood, taken after pregnancy. The TCR originated in a female donor with multiple sclerosis, enrolled in a pregnancy study. The chain joins TRBV7-8 to TRBJ1-4, with a weak D call TRBD1 (5 bases). CDR3 bases: TGTGCCAGCAGCCTGGGGGGAGAGGAAAAACTGTTTTTT. This translates into CASSLGGEEKLFF.